This entry describes one T cell receptor beta chain. Its antigen is unidentified. The junction and the germline gene differ at one end; a read error may be behind it. The CDR3 spans 14 residues. Germline CDR1 is SGDLS and CDR2 is YYNGEE. Regarding the study as a whole: The larger-cohort validation was restricted to a single TCR beta V-J rearrangement rather than whole repertoires. Tumor memory CD4+ T cell TCR gene usage clustered with blood and lymph node memory CD4+ cells and lymph node naive CD4+ cells.

TCRdb re-called the 5' RACE reads with MiXCR, one entry per CDR3 protein. The table has fewer than 50,000 distinct CDR3 sequences, 22% seen once. Tregs were sorted as CD4+CD25+CD127-/low cells. The specimen was Tregs sorted from a lymph node. The TCR comes from a female donor with breast cancer. J is TRBJ2-2 and V is TRBV9, with 7 bases that match TRBD2. The CDR3 DNA reads as TGTGCCAGTGGAACTAGCGTGGAAACCGGGAAGCTGTTTTTT. Translating it yields CASGTSVETGKLFF.